Presented here are 5 T cell receptor beta chains from one specimen sequenced in a study of blood T cells in healthy people across ages. Together with a sample-barcoded 5' primer, a J-beta primer mix was included in a second PCR lasting roughly 6 to 12 cycles. MiXCR was run by TCRdb on the 5' RACE reads, yielding one entry per CDR3 protein. Here the sample spans some 1,800,000 distinct CDR3 sequences, 35% to 50% being singletons. The sample comprised blood. These receptor sequences come from a human donor in good health.

This clonotype has just a few counts. The rearrangement joins TRBV7-9 to TRBJ1-4, with a weak D call TRBD1 (5 bases). Germline V lookup: CDR1 SEHNR, CDR2 FQNEAQ (reference sequence). Trimming took off 5 bases at V and 3 bases at J, with 16 bases between the two ends. CDR3 length: 16 residues. This CDR3 is CASSGGTFNSNEKLFF. The DNA of the CDR3 is TGTGCCAGCAGCGGGGGGACTTTCAATTCTAATGAAAAACTGTTTTTT.

This chain uses TRBV12-3 or TRBV12-4 with TRBJ2-7; 7 bases fit TRBD1. The CDR3 consists of 14 residues. The junction had 8 bases not matched to a gene; V was cut back by 9 bases and J by 0 bases. Here the CDR3 reads CASTGTASSYEQYF. CDR3 sequence (DNA): TGTGCCAGTACGGGGACAGCTAGCTCCTACGAGCAGTACTTC.

The genes are TRBV2 and TRBJ2-5; tentatively, D is TRBD1 (5 bases). Deletions cut 3 bases from V and 3 bases from J, with 8 bases between. Germline V gene sequence: CDR1 SNHLY, CDR2 FYNNEI. The CDR3 has 13 residues. CDR3 DNA: TGTGCCAGCAGTGAGGACAATAAAGAGACCCAGTACTTC. Protein: CASSEDNKETQYF.

The chain couples TRBV7-6 to TRBJ1-6, with 10 positions matching TRBD1. CDR3 length: 15 residues. The V gene's germline CDR1 is SGHVS and CDR2 FNYEAQ. Unmatched junction bases numbered 6, after V lost 5 bases and J lost 8 bases. The CDR3 nucleotides read TGTGCCAGCAGCGCGACAGGGGGCGCCTATTCACCCCTCCACTTT. Its protein is CASSATGGAYSPLHF.

This rearrangement joins TRBV7-2 to TRBJ1-1; tentative D call: TRBD1 (5 bases). The CDR3 has 15 amino acids. The V gene's germline CDR1 is SGHTA and CDR2 FQGNSA. Deletions cut 1 base from V and 5 bases from J, with 14 bases between. The CDR3 sequence is CASSLEGLGETEAFF. The CDR3 DNA is TGTGCCAGCAGCTTAGAGGGCCTGGGGGAAACTGAAGCTTTCTTT. The whole variable domain, filled in from reference TRBV7-2 and TRBJ1-1, reads GAGVSQSPSNKVTEKGKDVELRCDPISGHTALYWYRQSLGQGLEFLIYFQGNSAPDKSGLPSDRFSAERTGGSVSTLTIQRTQQEDSAVYLCASSLEGLGETEAFFGQGTRLTVV.